The clone carrying this T cell receptor beta chain has a handful of counts. Its antigen is as yet unknown. The data were taken from a study of T cell responses to AZD1222 COVID-19 vaccine. This CDR3 comprises 12 residues. Trimming pared 1 base from V and 8 bases from J, leaving 8 bases between. Data came from immunoSEQ multiplex PCR; TCRdb stores just in-frame clones and leaves some out. The data hold more than 120,000 clones, with about 92% observed a single time. Study-level results: Only six AZD1222 recipients tested seropositive at baseline.

This specimen was peripheral blood, taken 28 days after the second AZD1222 dose. The clonotype comes from an adult who received the AZD1222 COVID-19 vaccine. The V gene is TRBV12-3 or TRBV12-4, the J gene TRBJ1-2; no firm D call. In DNA, the CDR3 is TGTGCCAGCAGTTTAGAAGGAAGGGGCTACACCTTC. It codes for CASSLEGRGYTF.